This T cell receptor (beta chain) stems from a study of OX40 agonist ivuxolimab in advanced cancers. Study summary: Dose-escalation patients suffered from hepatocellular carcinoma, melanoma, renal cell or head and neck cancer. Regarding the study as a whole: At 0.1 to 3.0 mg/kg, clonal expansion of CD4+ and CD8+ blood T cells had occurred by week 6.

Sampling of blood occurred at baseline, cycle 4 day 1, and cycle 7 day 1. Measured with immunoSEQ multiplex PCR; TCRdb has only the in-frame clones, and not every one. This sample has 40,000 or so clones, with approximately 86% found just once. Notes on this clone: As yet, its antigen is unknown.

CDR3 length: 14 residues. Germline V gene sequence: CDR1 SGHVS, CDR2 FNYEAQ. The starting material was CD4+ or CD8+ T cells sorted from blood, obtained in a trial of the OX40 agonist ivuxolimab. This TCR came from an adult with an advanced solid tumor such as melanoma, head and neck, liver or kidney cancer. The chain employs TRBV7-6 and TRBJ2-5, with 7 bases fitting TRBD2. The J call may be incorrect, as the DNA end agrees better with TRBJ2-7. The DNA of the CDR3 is TGTGCCAGCAGCTCCGGGACTACCTCCTACGAGCAGTACTTC. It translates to CASSSGTTSYEQYF.